Listed here is a single T cell receptor beta chain. Its antigen is as yet unknown. Clinicians made diagnoses from clinical symptoms, serum thyroxine, TRAb, thyroid ultrasound and orbital computed tomography. Amplified TCR beta CDR3 regions were obtained using RNA transcripts as template. HTBI-primed first-round RT-PCR preceded second-round multiplex PCR. MiXCR, applied by TCRdb to the multiplex PCR reads, yields one record per CDR3 protein. The sample holds around 670,000 distinct CDR3 sequences, 40% seen once. The CDR3 has 15 amino acids. The V end was cut by 5 bases, the J end by 1 base, with 15 bases between. CDR1 is SEHNR and CDR2 is FQNEAQ in the germline V gene (reference sequence). The data originate from a study of Graves' ophthalmopathy and Graves' hyperthyroidism. Study context: Peripheral blood sampling preceded any treatment and occurred at initial diagnosis. Study-level results: From stable hyperthyroidism, ophthalmopathy was separated by a 13-signature model with 85% to 90% sensitivity and roughly 84% specificity. Sensitivity reached more than 70% and specificity about 73% when the model predicted ophthalmopathy progression.

What was sequenced was peripheral blood. The chain has TRBV7-9 and TRBJ2-7, with a weak D call TRBD1 (6 bases). The TCR comes from an adult man with Graves' ophthalmopathy. The CDR3 protein is CASSQDSGASYEQYF. DNA of the CDR3: TGTGCCAGCAGCCAGGACAGCGGAGCATCCTACGAGCAGTACTTC.